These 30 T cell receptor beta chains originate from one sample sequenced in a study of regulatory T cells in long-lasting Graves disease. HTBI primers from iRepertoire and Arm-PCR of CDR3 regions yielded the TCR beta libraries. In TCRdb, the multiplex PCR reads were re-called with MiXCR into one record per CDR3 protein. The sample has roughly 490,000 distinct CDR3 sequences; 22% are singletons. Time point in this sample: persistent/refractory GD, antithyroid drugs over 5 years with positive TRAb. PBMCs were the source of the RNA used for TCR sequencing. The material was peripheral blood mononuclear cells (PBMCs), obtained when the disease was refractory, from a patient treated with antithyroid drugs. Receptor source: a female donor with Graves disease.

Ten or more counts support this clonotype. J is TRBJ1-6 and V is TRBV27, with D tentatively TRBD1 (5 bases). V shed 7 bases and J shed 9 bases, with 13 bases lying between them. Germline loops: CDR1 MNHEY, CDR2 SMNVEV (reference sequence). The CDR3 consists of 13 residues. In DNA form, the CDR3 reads TGTGCCAGCACGGGGACGCAGACTTCACCCCTCCACTTT. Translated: CASTGTQTSPLHF.

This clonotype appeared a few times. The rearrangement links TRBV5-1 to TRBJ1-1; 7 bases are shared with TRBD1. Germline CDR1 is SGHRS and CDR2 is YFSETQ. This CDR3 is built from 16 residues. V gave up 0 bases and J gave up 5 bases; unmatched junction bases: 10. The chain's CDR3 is CASSLGGGESGTEAFF. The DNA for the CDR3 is TGCGCCAGCAGCTTGGGAGGGGGCGAAAGCGGAACTGAAGCTTTCTTT.

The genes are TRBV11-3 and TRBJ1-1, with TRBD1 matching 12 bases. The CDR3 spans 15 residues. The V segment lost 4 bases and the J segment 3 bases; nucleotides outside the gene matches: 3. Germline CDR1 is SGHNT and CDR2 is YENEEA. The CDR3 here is CASSWGQGADTEAFF. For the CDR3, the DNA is TGTGCCAGCAGCTGGGGACAGGGGGCGGACACTGAAGCTTTCTTT. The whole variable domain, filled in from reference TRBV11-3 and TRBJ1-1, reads EAGVVQSPRYKIIEKKQPVAFWCNPISGHNTLYWYLQNLGQGPELLIRYENEEAVDDSQLPKDRFSAERLKGVDSTLKIQPAELGDSAVYLCASSWGQGADTEAFFGQGTRLTVV.

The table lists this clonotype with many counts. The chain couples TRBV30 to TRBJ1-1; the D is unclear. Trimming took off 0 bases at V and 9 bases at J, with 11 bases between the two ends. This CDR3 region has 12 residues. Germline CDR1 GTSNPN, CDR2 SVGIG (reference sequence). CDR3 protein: CAWSVIRDKAFF. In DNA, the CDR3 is TGTGCCTGGAGTGTAATACGAGACAAAGCTTTCTTT.

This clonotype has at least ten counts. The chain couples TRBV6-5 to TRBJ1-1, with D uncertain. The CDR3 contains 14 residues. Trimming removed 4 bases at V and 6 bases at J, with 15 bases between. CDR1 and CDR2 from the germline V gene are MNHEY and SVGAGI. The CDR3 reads CASSSRLGSPEAFF. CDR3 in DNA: TGTGCCAGCAGTTCCCGATTGGGAAGCCCTGAAGCTTTCTTT.

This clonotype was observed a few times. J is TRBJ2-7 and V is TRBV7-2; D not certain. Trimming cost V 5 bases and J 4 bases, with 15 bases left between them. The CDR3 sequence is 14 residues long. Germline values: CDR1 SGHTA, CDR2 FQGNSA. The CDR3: CASSPRSGHYEQYF. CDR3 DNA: TGTGCCAGCAGCCCTCGTTCGGGCCATTACGAGCAGTACTTC.

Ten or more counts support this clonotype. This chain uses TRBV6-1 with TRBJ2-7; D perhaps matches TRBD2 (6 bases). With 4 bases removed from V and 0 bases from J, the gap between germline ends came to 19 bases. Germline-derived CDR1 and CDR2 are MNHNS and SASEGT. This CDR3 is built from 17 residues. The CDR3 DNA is TGTGCCAGCAGTGCCCCGACCAGCGGGCGGAGCTCCTACGAGCAGTACTTC. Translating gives CASSAPTSGRSSYEQYF.

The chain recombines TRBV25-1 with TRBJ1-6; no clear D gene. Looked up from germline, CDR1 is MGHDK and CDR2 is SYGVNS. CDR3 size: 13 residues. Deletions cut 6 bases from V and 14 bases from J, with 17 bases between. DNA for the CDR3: TGTGCCAGCAGCTGGTCTGGTGGGGAATCCCTCCACTTT. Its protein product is CASSWSGGESLHF.

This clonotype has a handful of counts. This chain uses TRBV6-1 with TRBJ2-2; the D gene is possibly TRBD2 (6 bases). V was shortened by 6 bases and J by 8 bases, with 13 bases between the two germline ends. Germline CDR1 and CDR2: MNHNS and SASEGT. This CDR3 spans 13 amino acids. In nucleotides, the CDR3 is TGTGCCAGCAGGGGACTTAGCTCTGGGGAGCTGTTTTTT. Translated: CASRGLSSGELFF.

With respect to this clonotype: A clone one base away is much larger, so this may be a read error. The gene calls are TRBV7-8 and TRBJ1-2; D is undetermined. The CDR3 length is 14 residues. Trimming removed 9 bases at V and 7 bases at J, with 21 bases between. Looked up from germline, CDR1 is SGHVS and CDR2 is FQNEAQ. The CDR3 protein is CASTPARSGCGYTF. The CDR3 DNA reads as TGTGCCAGTACACCAGCGAGAAGCGGGTGTGGCTACACCTTC. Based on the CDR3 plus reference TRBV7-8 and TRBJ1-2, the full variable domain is GAGVSQSPRYKVAKRGQDVALRCDPISGHVSLFWYQQALGQGPEFLTYFQNEAQLDKSGLPSDRFFAERPEGSVSTLKIQRTQQEDSAVYLCASTPARSGCGYTFGSGTRLTVV.

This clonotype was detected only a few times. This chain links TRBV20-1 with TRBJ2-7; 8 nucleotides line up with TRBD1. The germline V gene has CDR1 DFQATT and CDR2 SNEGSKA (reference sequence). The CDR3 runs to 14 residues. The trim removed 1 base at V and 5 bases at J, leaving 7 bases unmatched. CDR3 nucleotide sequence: TGCAGTGCTAGAGCCCAGGGGGCGAAACACGAGCAGTACTTC. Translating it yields CSARAQGAKHEQYF.

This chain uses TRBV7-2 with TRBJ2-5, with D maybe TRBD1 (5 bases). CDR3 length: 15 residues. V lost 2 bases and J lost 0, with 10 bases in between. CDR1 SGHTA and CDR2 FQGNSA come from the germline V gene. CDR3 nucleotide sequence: TGTGCCAGCAGCTTACAGGGTCTCCACCAAGAGACCCAGTACTTC. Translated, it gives CASSLQGLHQETQYF.

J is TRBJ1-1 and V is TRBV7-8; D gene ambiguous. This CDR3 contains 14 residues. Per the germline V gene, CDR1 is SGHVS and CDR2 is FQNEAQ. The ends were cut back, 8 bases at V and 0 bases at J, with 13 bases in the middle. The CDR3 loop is CASCRPYMNTEAFF. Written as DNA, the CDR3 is TGTGCCAGCTGCCGGCCGTACATGAACACTGAAGCTTTCTTT.

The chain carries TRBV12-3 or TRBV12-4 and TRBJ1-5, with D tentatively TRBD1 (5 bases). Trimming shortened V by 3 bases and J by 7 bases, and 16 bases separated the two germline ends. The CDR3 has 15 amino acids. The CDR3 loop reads CASSFWGRGGQPQHF. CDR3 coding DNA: TGTGCCAGCAGTTTTTGGGGAAGGGGAGGCCAGCCCCAGCATTTT.

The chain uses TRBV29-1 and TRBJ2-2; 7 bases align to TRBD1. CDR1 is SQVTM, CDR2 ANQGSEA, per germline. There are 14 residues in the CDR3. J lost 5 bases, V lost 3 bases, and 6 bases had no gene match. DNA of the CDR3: TGCAGCGTTGAGAGGGGGCGCGAGACCGGGGAGCTGTTTTTT. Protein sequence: CSVERGRETGELFF.

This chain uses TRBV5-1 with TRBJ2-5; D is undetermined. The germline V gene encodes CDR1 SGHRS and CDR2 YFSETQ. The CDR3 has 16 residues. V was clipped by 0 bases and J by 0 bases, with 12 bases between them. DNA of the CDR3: TGCGCCAGCAGCTTGGCTGTAAACCAGAACCAAGAGACCCAGTACTTC. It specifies CASSLAVNQNQETQYF.

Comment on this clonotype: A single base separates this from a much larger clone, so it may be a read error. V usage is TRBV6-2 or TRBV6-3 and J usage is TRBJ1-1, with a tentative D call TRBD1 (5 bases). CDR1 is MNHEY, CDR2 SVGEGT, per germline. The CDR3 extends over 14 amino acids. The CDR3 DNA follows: TGTGCCAGCAGTTACGGGGACGGGAACACTAAAGCTTTCTTT. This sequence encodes CASSYGDGNTKAFF.

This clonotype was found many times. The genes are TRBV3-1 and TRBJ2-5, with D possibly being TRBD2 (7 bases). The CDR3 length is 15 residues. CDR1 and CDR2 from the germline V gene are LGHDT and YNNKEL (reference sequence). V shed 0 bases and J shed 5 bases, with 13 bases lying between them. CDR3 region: CASSQDGGAVETQYF. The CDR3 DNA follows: TGTGCCAGCAGCCAAGATGGGGGGGCTGTGGAGACCCAGTACTTC.

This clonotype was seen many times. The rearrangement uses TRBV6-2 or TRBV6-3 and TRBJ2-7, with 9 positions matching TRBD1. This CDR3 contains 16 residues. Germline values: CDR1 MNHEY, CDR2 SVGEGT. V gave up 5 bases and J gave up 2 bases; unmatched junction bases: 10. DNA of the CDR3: TGTGCCAGCAGTCCCTTTGAGACAGGGGGACCCTACGAGCAGTACTTC. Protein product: CASSPFETGGPYEQYF.

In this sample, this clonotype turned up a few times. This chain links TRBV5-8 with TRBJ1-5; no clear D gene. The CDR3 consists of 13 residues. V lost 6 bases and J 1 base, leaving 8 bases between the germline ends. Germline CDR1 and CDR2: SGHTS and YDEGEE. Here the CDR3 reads CASNTHSNQPQHF. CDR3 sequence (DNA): TGTGCCAGCAACACCCACAGCAATCAGCCCCAGCATTTT.

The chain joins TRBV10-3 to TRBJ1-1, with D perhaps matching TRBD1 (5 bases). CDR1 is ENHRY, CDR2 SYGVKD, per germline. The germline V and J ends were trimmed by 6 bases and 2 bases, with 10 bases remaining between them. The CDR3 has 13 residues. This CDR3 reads CAISGTANTEAFF. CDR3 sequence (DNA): TGTGCCATCAGCGGGACCGCTAACACTGAAGCTTTCTTT.

The CDR3 reads CALGGQTEYEQYF. The CDR3 nucleotides read TGTGCCCTCGGAGGCCAGACCGAATACGAGCAGTACTTC. The chain carries TRBV6-1 and TRBJ2-7; tentative D call: TRBD2 (5 bases). The CDR3 consists of 13 residues. Germline values: CDR1 MNHNS, CDR2 SASEGT. The germline V and J ends were trimmed by 11 bases and 4 bases, with 18 bases remaining between them.

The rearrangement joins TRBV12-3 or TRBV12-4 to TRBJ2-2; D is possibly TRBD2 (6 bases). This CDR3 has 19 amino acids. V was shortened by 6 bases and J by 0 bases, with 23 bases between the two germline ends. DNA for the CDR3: TGTGCCAGCAGCCGCTTGTTACCGACGGAGGGCCCGAACACCGGGGAGCTGTTTTTT. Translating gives CASSRLLPTEGPNTGELFF.

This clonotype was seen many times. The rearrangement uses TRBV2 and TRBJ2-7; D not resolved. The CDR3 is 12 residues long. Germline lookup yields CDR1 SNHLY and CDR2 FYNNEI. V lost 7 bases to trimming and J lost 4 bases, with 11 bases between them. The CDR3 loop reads CASKLSRYEQYF. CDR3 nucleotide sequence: TGTGCCAGCAAGTTATCCCGTTACGAGCAGTACTTC.

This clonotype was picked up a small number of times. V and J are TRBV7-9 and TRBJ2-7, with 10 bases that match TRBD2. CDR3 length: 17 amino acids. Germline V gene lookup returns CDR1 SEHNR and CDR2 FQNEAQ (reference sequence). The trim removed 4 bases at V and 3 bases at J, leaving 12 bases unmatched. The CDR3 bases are TGTGCCAGCAGCTGGGAGAGGCTAGCGGGAGATTTCTACGAGCAGTACTTC. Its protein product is CASSWERLAGDFYEQYF.

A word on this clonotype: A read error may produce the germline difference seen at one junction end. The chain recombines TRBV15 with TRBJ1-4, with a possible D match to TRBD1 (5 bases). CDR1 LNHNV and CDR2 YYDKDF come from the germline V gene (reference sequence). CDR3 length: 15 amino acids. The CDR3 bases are TGTGCCACCAGCAGAGATAGGGGACTGGGAGAAAAACTGTTTTTC. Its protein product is CATSRDRGLGEKLFF. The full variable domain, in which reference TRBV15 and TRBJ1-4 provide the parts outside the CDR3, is DAMVIQNPRYQVTQFGKPVTLSCSQTLNHNVMYWYQQKSSQAPKLLFHYYDKDFNNEADTPDNFQSRRPNTSFCFLDIRSPGLGDTAMYLCATSRDRGLGEKLFFGSGTQLSVL.

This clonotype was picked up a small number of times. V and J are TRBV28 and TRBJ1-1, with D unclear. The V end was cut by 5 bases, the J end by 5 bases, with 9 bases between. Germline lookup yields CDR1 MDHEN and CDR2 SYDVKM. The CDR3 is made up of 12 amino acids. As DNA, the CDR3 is TGTGCCAGCAGTATTCGGCGAACTGAAGCTTTCTTT. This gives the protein CASSIRRTEAFF.

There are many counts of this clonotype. The CDR3 DNA reads TGTGCCAGCAGTTTGGACATGAACTATGGCTACACCTTC. It is translated as CASSLDMNYGYTF. The chain is built from TRBV6-5 and TRBJ1-2; possibly TRBD1 for D (5 bases). Trimming took off 4 bases at V and 2 bases at J, with 8 bases between the two ends. The germline CDR1 and CDR2 sequences are MNHEY and SVGAGI. The CDR3 runs to 13 residues.

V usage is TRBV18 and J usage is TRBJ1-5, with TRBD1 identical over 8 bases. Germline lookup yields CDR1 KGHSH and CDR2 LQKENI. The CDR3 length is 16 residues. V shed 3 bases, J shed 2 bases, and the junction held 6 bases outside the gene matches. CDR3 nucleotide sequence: TGTGCCAGCTCACCCCAACAGGGGGATGGCAATCAGCCCCAGCATTTT. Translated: CASSPQQGDGNQPQHF.

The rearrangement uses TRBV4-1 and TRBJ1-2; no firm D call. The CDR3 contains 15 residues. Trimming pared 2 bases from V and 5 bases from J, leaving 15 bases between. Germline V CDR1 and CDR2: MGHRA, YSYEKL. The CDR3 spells CASSQNREIRYGYTF. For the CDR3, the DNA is TGCGCCAGCAGCCAAAACCGGGAGATTCGATATGGCTACACCTTC.